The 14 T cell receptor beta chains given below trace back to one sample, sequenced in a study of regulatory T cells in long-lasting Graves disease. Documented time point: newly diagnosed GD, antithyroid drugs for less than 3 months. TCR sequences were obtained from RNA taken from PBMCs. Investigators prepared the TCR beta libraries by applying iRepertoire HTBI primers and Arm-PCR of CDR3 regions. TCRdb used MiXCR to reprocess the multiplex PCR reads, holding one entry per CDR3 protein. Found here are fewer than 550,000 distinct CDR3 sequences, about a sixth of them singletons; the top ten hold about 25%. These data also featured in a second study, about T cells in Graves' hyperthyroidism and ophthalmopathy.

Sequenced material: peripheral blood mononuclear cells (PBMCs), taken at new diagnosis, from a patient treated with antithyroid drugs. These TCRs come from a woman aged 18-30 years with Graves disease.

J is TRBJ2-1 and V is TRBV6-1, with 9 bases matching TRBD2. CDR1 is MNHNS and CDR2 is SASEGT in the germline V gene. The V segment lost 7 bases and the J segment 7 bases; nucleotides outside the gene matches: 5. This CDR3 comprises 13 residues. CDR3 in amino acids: CASMLAGPNEQFF. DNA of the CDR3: TGTGCCAGCATGCTAGCGGGACCTAATGAGCAGTTCTTC.

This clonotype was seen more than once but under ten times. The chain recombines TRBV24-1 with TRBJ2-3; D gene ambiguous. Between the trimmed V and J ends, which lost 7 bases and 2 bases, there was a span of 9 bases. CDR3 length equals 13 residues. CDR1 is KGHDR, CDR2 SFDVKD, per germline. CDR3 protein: CATRHALTDTQYF. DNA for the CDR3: TGTGCCACCAGGCATGCCCTCACAGATACGCAGTATTTT.

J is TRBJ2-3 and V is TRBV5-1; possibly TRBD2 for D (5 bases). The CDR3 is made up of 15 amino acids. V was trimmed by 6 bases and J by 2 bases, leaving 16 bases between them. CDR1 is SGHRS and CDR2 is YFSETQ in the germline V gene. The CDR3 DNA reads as TGCGCCAGCACCAATCGGGGAACCCCCACAGATACGCAGTATTTT. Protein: CASTNRGTPTDTQYF.

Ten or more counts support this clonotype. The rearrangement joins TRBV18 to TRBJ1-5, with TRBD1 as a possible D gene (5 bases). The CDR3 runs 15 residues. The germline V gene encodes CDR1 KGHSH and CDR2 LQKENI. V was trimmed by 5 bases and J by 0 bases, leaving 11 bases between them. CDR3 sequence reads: CASSSSRDSNQPQHF. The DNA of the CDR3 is TGTGCCAGCTCATCAAGCAGGGATAGCAATCAGCCCCAGCATTTT.

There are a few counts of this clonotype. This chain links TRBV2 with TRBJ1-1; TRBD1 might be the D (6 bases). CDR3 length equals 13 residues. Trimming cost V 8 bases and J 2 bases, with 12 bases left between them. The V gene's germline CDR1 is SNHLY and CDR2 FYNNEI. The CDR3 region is CASSGTPNTEAFF. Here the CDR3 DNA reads TGTGCCAGCTCCGGGACACCCAACACTGAAGCTTTCTTT. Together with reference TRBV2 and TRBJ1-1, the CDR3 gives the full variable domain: EPEVTQTPSHQVTQMGQEVILRCVPISNHLYFYWYRQILGQKVEFLVSFYNNEISEKSEIFDDQFSVERPDGSNFTLKIRSTKLEDSAMYFCASSGTPNTEAFFGQGTRLTVV.

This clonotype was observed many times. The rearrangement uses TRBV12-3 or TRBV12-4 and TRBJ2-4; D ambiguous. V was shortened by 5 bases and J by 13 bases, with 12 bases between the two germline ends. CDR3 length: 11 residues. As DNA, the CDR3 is TGTGCCAGCAGTCGAGGACCTCACCAGTACTTC. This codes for CASSRGPHQYF.

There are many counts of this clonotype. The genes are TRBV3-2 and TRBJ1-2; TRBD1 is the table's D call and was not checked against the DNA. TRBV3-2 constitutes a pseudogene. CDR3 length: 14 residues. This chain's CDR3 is CASSQATGDYGYTF. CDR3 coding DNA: TGTGCCAGCAGCCAAGCGACAGGAGACTATGGCTACACCTTC.

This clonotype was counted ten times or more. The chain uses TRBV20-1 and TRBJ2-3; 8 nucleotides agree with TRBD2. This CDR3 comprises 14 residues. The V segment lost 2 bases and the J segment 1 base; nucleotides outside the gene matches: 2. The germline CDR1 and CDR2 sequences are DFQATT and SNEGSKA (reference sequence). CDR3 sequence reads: CSARTSGGTDTQYF. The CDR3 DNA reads TGCAGTGCTAGAACTAGCGGAGGCACAGATACGCAGTATTTT.

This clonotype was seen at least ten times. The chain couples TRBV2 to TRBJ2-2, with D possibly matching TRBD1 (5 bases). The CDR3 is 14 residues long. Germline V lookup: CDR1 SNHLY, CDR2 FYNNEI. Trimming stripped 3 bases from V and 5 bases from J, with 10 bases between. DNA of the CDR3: TGTGCCAGCAGTGAGTTGAAGGGGACCGGGGAGCTGTTTTTT. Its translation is CASSELKGTGELFF. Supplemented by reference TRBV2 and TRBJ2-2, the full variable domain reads EPEVTQTPSHQVTQMGQEVILRCVPISNHLYFYWYRQILGQKVEFLVSFYNNEISEKSEIFDDQFSVERPDGSNFTLKIRSTKLEDSAMYFCASSELKGTGELFFGEGSRLTVL.

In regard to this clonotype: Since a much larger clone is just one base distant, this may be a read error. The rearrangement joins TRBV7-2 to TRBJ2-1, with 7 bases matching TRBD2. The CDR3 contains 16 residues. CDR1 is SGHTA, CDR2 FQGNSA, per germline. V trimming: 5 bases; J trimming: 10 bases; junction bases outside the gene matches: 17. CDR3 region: CASSQEEAGEEYEQFF. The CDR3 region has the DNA TGTGCCAGCAGCCAAGAAGAGGCGGGAGAGGAATACGAGCAGTTCTTC.

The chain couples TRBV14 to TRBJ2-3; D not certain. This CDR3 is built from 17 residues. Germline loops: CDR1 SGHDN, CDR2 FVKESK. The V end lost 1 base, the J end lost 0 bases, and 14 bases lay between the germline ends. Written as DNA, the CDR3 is TGTGCCAGCAGCCAAGGCTACAGCGTACCTAGCACAGATACGCAGTATTTT. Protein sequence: CASSQGYSVPSTDTQYF.

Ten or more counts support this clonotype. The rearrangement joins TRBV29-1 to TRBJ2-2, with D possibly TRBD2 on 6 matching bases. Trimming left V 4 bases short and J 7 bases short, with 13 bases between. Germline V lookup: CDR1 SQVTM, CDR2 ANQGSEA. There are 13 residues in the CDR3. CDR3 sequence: CSVGGARGGELFF. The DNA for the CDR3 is TGCAGCGTTGGCGGGGCGCGGGGCGGGGAGCTGTTTTTT.

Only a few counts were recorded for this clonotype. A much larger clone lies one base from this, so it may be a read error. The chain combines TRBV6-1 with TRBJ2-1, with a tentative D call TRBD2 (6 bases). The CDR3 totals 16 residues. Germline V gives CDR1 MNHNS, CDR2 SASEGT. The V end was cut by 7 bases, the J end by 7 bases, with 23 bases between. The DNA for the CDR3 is TGTGCCAGCAAGCTGGGGCGCGGGAAACCCTGGAATGAGCAGTTCTTC. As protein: CASKLGRGKPWNEQFF.

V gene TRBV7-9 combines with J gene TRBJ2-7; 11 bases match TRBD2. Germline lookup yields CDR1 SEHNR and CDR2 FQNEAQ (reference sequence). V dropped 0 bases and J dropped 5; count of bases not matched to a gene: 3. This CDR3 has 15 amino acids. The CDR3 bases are TGTGCCAGCAGCTTAGCGCAACTAGCGGGAGACGAGCAGTACTTC. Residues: CASSLAQLAGDEQYF.